This T cell receptor (beta chain) was captured by sequencing in a study of vaccination effects on CD4 cells after COVID-19. On the study more broadly: Following the second dose by a median of 72 days, the post-vaccine samples were obtained.

A remark on this clone: Its cognate antigen is unknown.

With the ViraFEST assay, the study expanded antigen-specific CD4+ T cells using viral peptide pools, then sequenced them. Researchers isolated CD4+ T cells once about 11 days of culture had elapsed. Subjects were given two BNT162b2 or mRNA-1273 vaccine doses. Absence of prior SARS-CoV-2 infection characterized the vaccine recipients, who showed negative nucleocapsid antibodies. Approximately 2.1 million PBMC were placed in each well, which was supplemented with 10 IU/ml IL-2 and 10 ug/ml peptides. Libraries were prepared by immunoSEQ multiplex PCR; TCRdb keeps only in-frame clonotypes and omits some of them. This table holds over 80,000 clones, around 74% found once. The germline gives CDR1 SGHRS, CDR2 YFSETQ. V was pared by 0 bases and J by 3 bases, with 12 bases between. This CDR3 region has 15 residues.

This sequence originates from a human donor who received a COVID-19 vaccine. The V and J genes are TRBV5-1 and TRBJ1-2; possible D gene TRBD1, 6 bases. The material was CD4+ T cells from PBMCs cultured with HCoV-OC43 spike peptides, obtained after COVID-19 vaccination. Subset here: HCoV-OC43 spike overlapping peptide pool stimulation. CDR3 sequence: CASSLGRRTDYGYTF. Here the CDR3 DNA reads TGCGCCAGCAGCTTGGGGCGTCGGACAGACTATGGCTACACCTTC. Based on the CDR3 plus reference TRBV5-1 and TRBJ1-2, the full variable domain is KAGVTQTPRYLIKTRGQQVTLSCSPISGHRSVSWYQQTPGQGLQFLFEYFSETQRNKGNFPGRFSGRQFSNSRSEMNVSTLELGDSALYLCASSLGRRTDYGYTFGSGTRLTVV.